Below are 10 T cell receptor beta chains sequenced from a single sample in a study of T cell responses to AZD1222 COVID-19 vaccine. Method: immunoSEQ multiplex PCR; TCRdb's copy keeps in-frame clones and lacks some. The repertoire has around 120,000 clones, 85% to 95% of them found once; the top ten carry 5%. Specimen: peripheral blood, collected 28 days after the second AZD1222 dose. These receptors all come from an adult who received the AZD1222 COVID-19 vaccine.

CDR3 DNA sequence: TGTGCCAGCAGTTCCCCCGGGACAGGACCATTGGGAGGCTACACCTTC. Translation gives CASSSPGTGPLGGYTF. The V call is TRBV6-2 or TRBV6-3, the J call TRBJ1-2, with 8 nucleotides matching TRBD1. The CDR3 has 16 amino acids. The ends lost 4 bases at V and 8 bases at J; junction bases unmatched: 15. Per the germline V gene, CDR1 is MNHEY and CDR2 is SVGEGT.

The CDR3 bases are TGTGCCAGCAGCGCCCGACTAGCGCCGAACACCGGGGAGCTGTTTTTT. Its protein is CASSARLAPNTGELFF. V gene TRBV9 combines with J gene TRBJ2-2, with TRBD2 identical over 8 bases. The germline V gene has CDR1 SGDLS and CDR2 YYNGEE. CDR3 length equals 16 residues. V shed 3 bases and J 0 bases; nucleotides not matched to a gene: 4.

The chain joins TRBV5-1 to TRBJ1-1; no clear D gene. The CDR3 length is 14 residues. Trimming removed 0 bases at V and 5 bases at J, with 11 bases between. Germline values: CDR1 SGHRS, CDR2 YFSETQ. The CDR3 DNA reads TGCGCCAGCAGCTTGGACGGGCTGTGGACTGAAGCTTTCTTT. Protein product: CASSLDGLWTEAFF. Full variable domain (missing parts from reference TRBV5-1 and TRBJ1-1): KAGVTQTPRYLIKTRGQQVTLSCSPISGHRSVSWYQQTPGQGLQFLFEYFSETQRNKGNFPGRFSGRQFSNSRSEMNVSTLELGDSALYLCASSLDGLWTEAFFGQGTRLTVV.

The J gene is TRBJ1-6, the V gene TRBV19, with 9 bases lining up with TRBD1. With V trimmed by 3 bases and J by 7 bases, 7 bases remained unmatched. The CDR3 is made up of 16 amino acids. In germline, CDR1 is LNHDA, CDR2 SQIVND (reference sequence). In DNA form, the CDR3 reads TGTGCCAGTAGTATTTGGGAGGGACAGGGAAATTCACCCCTCCACTTT. It yields the protein CASSIWEGQGNSPLHF. Filled out from reference TRBV19 and TRBJ1-6, the complete variable domain reads DGGITQSPKYLFRKEGQNVTLSCEQNLNHDAMYWYRQDPGQGLRLIYYSQIVNDFQKGDIAEGYSVSREKKESFPLTVTSAQKNPTAFYLCASSIWEGQGNSPLHFGNGTRLTVT.

The chain is built from TRBV7-3 and TRBJ2-1; D is tentatively TRBD1 or TRBD2 (5 bases each). The CDR3 contains 16 residues. Germline V CDR1 and CDR2: SGHTA, FQGTGA. Trimming cost V 2 bases and J 8 bases, with 19 bases left between them. DNA of the CDR3: TGTGCCAGCAGCTTACTTGGAGGTCAGGGTGGTTATGAGCAGTTCTTC. This translates into CASSLLGGQGGYEQFF.

The count of this clone is one. The J gene is TRBJ2-1, the V gene TRBV30; D gene ambiguous. Trimming took 0 bases from V and 5 from J, leaving 5 bases between them. This CDR3 has 12 amino acids. CDR1 and CDR2 (germline): GTSNPN, SVGIG (reference sequence). Here the CDR3 reads CAWSVSDNEQFF. The CDR3 nucleotides read TGTGCCTGGAGTGTATCTGACAATGAGCAGTTCTTC.

This chain uses TRBV18 with TRBJ2-7, with 8 bases matching TRBD1. Germline CDR1 and CDR2: KGHSH and LQKENI. This CDR3 comprises 14 residues. With V trimmed by 2 bases and J by 5 bases, 5 bases remained unmatched. CDR3 sequence (DNA): TGTGCCAGCTCACCAGGCGGACAGGGTCACGAGCAGTACTTC. It codes for CASSPGGQGHEQYF.

This chain connects TRBV27 to TRBJ2-2; TRBD1 is a possible D gene (7 bases). The CDR3 runs 16 residues. V lost 3 bases and J 5 bases, leaving 16 bases between the germline ends. The germline gives CDR1 MNHEY, CDR2 SMNVEV (reference sequence). The CDR3 sequence is CASSLEEGAGTGELFF. CDR3 DNA sequence: TGTGCCAGCAGTTTGGAGGAGGGGGCGGGAACCGGGGAGCTGTTTTTT.

V usage is TRBV14 and J usage is TRBJ1-2; the D gene is possibly TRBD1 (5 bases). This CDR3 is built from 13 residues. CDR1 and CDR2 (germline): SGHDN, FVKESK. V lost 4 bases and J lost 5, with 11 bases in between. The CDR3 coding sequence is TGTGCCAGCAGCCTCGGGACCAAATATGGCTACACCTTC. Its protein is CASSLGTKYGYTF.

V is TRBV6-6 and J is TRBJ2-2; tentative D call: TRBD2 (7 bases). The germline gives CDR1 MNHNY, CDR2 SVGAGI (reference sequence). The CDR3 covers 13 residues. Between the trimmed V and J ends, which lost 6 bases and 6 bases, there was a span of 11 bases. The CDR3 DNA sequence: TGTGCCAGCAGCAACGGGGGGCCCGGGGAGCTGTTTTTT. It yields the protein CASSNGGPGELFF.